The present entry profiles one TCR beta chain with its context. The antigen is undetermined. This entry is derived from a study of cytomegalovirus exposure and HLA in healthy donors. Amplification used 60 Vbeta primers and 13 Jbeta primers. Assay used: immunoSEQ multiplex PCR; TCRdb lists only in-frame clones, some missing. The data hold some 200,000 clones, with roughly 83% observed a single time. Healthy bone marrow donors supplied every sample. In germline, CDR1 is GTSNPN, CDR2 SVGIG (reference sequence). V shed 3 bases and J 0 bases; nucleotides not matched to a gene: 6. CDR3 size: 16 residues. Findings and caveats of the study: Another analysis was done later, and it associated 16,951 TCR beta sequences with HLA alleles at 0.05 false discovery rate. In vitro testing confirmed a few CMV-associated chains as specific for CMV antigens. It was taken for granted in presence/absence analyses that sequencing depth across donors was roughly uniform.

What was sequenced was PBMCs. The receptor was derived from a woman aged 45-59 years in good health and CMV-seronegative. The chain has TRBV30 and TRBJ2-1, with TRBD1 identical over 9 bases. CDR3 in amino acids: CAWRADRGGSYNEQFF. The CDR3 region has the DNA TGTGCCTGGAGGGCTGACAGGGGGGGCTCCTACAATGAGCAGTTCTTC.